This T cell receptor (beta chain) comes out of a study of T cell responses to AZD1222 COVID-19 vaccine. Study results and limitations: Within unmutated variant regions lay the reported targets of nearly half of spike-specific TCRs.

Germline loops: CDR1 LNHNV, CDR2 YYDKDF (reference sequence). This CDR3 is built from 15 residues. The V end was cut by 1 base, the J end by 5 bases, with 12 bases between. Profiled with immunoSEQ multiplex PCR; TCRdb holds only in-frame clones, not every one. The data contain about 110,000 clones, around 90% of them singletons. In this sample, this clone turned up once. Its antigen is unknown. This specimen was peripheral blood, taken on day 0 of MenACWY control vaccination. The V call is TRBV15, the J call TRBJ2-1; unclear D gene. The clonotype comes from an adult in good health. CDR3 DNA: TGTGCCACCAGCAGAGCGGGTAACAGAAACAATGAGCAGTTCTTC. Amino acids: CATSRAGNRNNEQFF.